This T cell receptor (beta chain) was documented in a study of cytomegalovirus exposure and HLA in healthy donors. General study findings and limits: Cytomegalovirus-associated status was assigned to 150 to 200 TCR beta chains. The authors considered a cluster of highly shared sequence variants likely to be a sequencing artifact.

PCR was performed using 60 Vbeta and 13 Jbeta primers. The table came from immunoSEQ multiplex PCR; TCRdb's copy has only in-frame clones and leaves some out. Here the sample spans 150,000 to 200,000 clones, roughly four fifths being singletons. This clone was counted between two and nine times. Its specificity is unknown. At collection, donors were nominally healthy, but unrecorded immune exposures were probable. Material: PBMCs. The sequence was collected from a woman aged 45-59 years in good health and CMV-seronegative.

CDR3 in amino acids: CAWRSSGEADEQFF. CDR3 DNA: TGTGCCTGGAGATCGTCGGGAGAAGCGGATGAGCAGTTCTTC. The J gene is TRBJ2-1, the V gene TRBV30, with a weak D call TRBD2 (6 bases). Trimming stripped 3 bases from V and 8 bases from J, with 17 bases between. The length of the CDR3 is 14 residues. Germline V lookup: CDR1 GTSNPN, CDR2 SVGIG (reference sequence). Filled out from reference TRBV30 and TRBJ2-1, the complete variable domain reads SQTIHQWPATLVQPVGSPLSLECTVEGTSNPNLYWYRQAAGRGLQLLFYSVGIGQISSEVPQNLSASRPQDRQFILSSKKLLLSDSGFYLCAWRSSGEADEQFFGPGTRLTVL.